The 21 T cell receptor beta chains below were found in one sample sequenced in a study of blood T cell repertoires in COVID-19. The table came from immunoSEQ multiplex PCR; TCRdb's copy has only in-frame clones and leaves some out. Counted here are 350,000 to 400,000 clones, roughly 90% occurring once; the ten biggest clones make up 3%. Sequencing input: peripheral blood. Source of these receptors: a woman aged 25 to 45 with COVID-19, enrolled during active disease.

The chain couples TRBV21-1 to TRBJ2-7; whether TRBD1, the table's D call, matches the DNA was not checked. TRBV21-1 is a pseudogene. This CDR3 spans 14 amino acids. The chain's CDR3 is CASRGRSIRYEQYV. The CDR3 DNA is TGTGCCAGCAGGGGGCGGAGCATCCGCTACGAGCAGTACGTC.

This clone occurred a few times. V usage is TRBV10-2 and J usage is TRBJ1-3; D might be TRBD1 (6 bases). Trimming cost V 11 bases and J 4 bases, with 9 bases left between them. The CDR3 is made up of 11 amino acids. Germline CDR1 and CDR2: WSHSY and SAAADI. CDR3: CAGGRGNTIYF. In DNA form, the CDR3 reads TGCGCCGGGGGCCGAGGAAACACCATATATTTT.

The chain has TRBV6-2 or TRBV6-3 and TRBJ2-7; 10 bases align to TRBD2. Germline CDR1 is MNHEY and CDR2 is SVGEGT. The ends lost 5 bases at V and 2 bases at J; junction bases unmatched: 3. This CDR3 has 14 residues. The CDR3 DNA reads TGTGCCAGCAGTCGAGCGGGGGGGCCCTACGAGCAGTACTTC. Residues: CASSRAGGPYEQYF.

V usage is TRBV2 and J usage is TRBJ1-2, with 10 bases that match TRBD1. CDR1 is SNHLY, CDR2 FYNNEI, per germline. Unmatched junction bases numbered 12, after V lost 6 bases and J lost 8 bases. This CDR3 comprises 15 residues. In DNA, the CDR3 is TGTGCCAGCAGCCGAGGGACAGGGGCACGTGAAGGCTACACCTTC. Residues: CASSRGTGAREGYTF. Complete variable domain (other parts from reference TRBV2 and TRBJ1-2): EPEVTQTPSHQVTQMGQEVILRCVPISNHLYFYWYRQILGQKVEFLVSFYNNEISEKSEIFDDQFSVERPDGSNFTLKIRSTKLEDSAMYFCASSRGTGAREGYTFGSGTRLTVV.

The chain links TRBV7-9 to TRBJ1-1; D is undetermined. The CDR3 spans 15 residues. Between the trimmed V and J ends, which lost 2 bases and 1 base, there was a span of 11 bases. CDR1 is SEHNR and CDR2 is FQNEAQ in the germline V gene (reference sequence). The CDR3 DNA is TGTGCCAGCAGCTTACCCGCTGCGGGGAACACTGAAGCTTTCTTT. Residues: CASSLPAAGNTEAFF.

This chain links TRBV9 with TRBJ2-3, with 9 bases that match TRBD2. Germline V gene data show CDR1 as SGDLS and CDR2 as YYNGEE. The junction had 10 bases not matched to a gene; V was cut back by 0 bases and J by 5 bases. The CDR3 has 17 amino acids. The CDR3 DNA reads as TGTGCCAGCAGCGTAGACCTTCTAGCGGGGTCCTTAGATACGCAGTATTTT. Residues: CASSVDLLAGSLDTQYF.

V gene TRBV5-1 combines with J gene TRBJ1-1, with unresolved D. Germline loops: CDR1 SGHRS, CDR2 YFSETQ. The V end lost 4 bases, the J end lost 7 bases, and 8 bases lay between the germline ends. The CDR3 consists of 11 residues. The CDR3 bases are TGCGCCAGCAGCCACTCCTATGAAGCTTTCTTT. This codes for CASSHSYEAFF. Full variable domain (remainder filled in from reference TRBV5-1 and TRBJ1-1): KAGVTQTPRYLIKTRGQQVTLSCSPISGHRSVSWYQQTPGQGLQFLFEYFSETQRNKGNFPGRFSGRQFSNSRSEMNVSTLELGDSALYLCASSHSYEAFFGQGTRLTVV.

This chain links TRBV6-1 with TRBJ2-7; no firm D call. Germline-derived CDR1 and CDR2 are MNHNS and SASEGT. The CDR3 spans 12 residues. The V end lost 5 bases, the J end lost 2 bases, and 7 bases lay between the germline ends. CDR3 loop: CASSPQTYEQYF. The CDR3 coding sequence is TGTGCCAGCAGTCCCCAAACCTACGAGCAGTACTTC.

This rearrangement joins TRBV4-1 to TRBJ1-1, with D possibly matching TRBD1 (5 bases). V gave up 0 bases and J gave up 1 base, with 9 bases separating them. The CDR3 is 15 amino acids. Germline V CDR1 and CDR2: MGHRA, YSYEKL. Here the CDR3 reads CASSQENQGNTEAFF. In nucleotides, the CDR3 is TGCGCCAGCAGCCAAGAAAACCAGGGGAACACTGAAGCTTTCTTT.

The chain recombines TRBV6-6 with TRBJ2-7; 8 bases are shared with TRBD1. The CDR3 loop spans 14 amino acids. Germline trimming cut 3 bases from V and 9 bases from J; bases unmatched to any gene: 10. Germline loops: CDR1 MNHNY, CDR2 SVGAGI (reference sequence). The CDR3 nucleotides read TGTGCCAGCAGTTATTCCGGGACAGGACCCTCGCAGTACGTC. Residues: CASSYSGTGPSQYV.

The chain carries TRBV13 and TRBJ2-1; 7 bases agree with TRBD2. In germline, CDR1 is PRHDT, CDR2 FYEKMQ (reference sequence). The trim removed 0 bases at V and 1 base at J, leaving 6 bases unmatched. CDR3 length: 17 amino acids. In nucleotides, the CDR3 is TGTGCCAGCAGCTTAGGCCCTAGCGGACAATCCTACAATGAGCAGTTCTTC. Its protein product is CASSLGPSGQSYNEQFF.

The CDR3 DNA follows: TGTGCCAGCAGCCAAGACTCCGGGACAGCCTACGAGCAGTACTTC. Translated, it gives CASSQDSGTAYEQYF. The gene calls are TRBV4-2 and TRBJ2-7; 7 nucleotides agree with TRBD1. Germline trimming cut 0 bases from V and 2 bases from J; bases unmatched to any gene: 4. Germline CDR1 LGHNA, CDR2 YNFKEQ. The CDR3 extends over 15 amino acids.

The rearrangement joins TRBV11-2 to TRBJ2-2; D perhaps matches TRBD2 (6 bases). CDR1 and CDR2 (germline): SGHAT, FQNNGV. Deletions cut 1 base from V and 2 bases from J, with 11 bases between. The CDR3 loop spans 16 amino acids. CDR3 in amino acids: CASSLVGGGNTGELFF. For the CDR3, the DNA is TGTGCCAGCAGCTTAGTGGGGGGAGGCAACACCGGGGAGCTGTTTTTT.

J is TRBJ1-5 and V is TRBV6-5, with TRBD1 as a possible D gene (5 bases). The CDR3 spans 14 residues. V gave up 4 bases and J gave up 5 bases, with 12 bases separating them. Germline CDR1 reads MNHEY; CDR2 reads SVGAGI. For the CDR3, the DNA is TGTGCCAGCAGTTTCCGGGGGGATGATCAGCCCCAGCATTTT. Residues: CASSFRGDDQPQHF.

The J gene is TRBJ2-5, the V gene TRBV29-1, with 9 bases identical to TRBD2. The CDR3 totals 15 residues. Germline V gene data show CDR1 as SQVTM and CDR2 as ANQGSEA. The V and J ends lost 7 bases and 5 bases, in that order; junction bases with no gene match: 14. The chain's CDR3 is CSACLILAGRETQYF. For the CDR3, the DNA is TGCAGCGCATGCTTAATTCTAGCGGGGAGGGAGACCCAGTACTTC.

The gene calls are TRBV7-9 and TRBJ1-2, with D hard to call. V shed 5 bases and J shed 3 bases, with 13 bases lying between them. This CDR3 is 14 amino acids long. The germline V gene encodes CDR1 SEHNR and CDR2 FQNEAQ (reference sequence). CDR3 residues: CASSLRGGDYGYTF. The CDR3 bases are TGTGCCAGCAGCCTCCGAGGCGGAGACTATGGCTACACCTTC.

The chain couples TRBV18 to TRBJ2-7; TRBD1 matches at 12 bases. Germline CDR1 reads KGHSH; CDR2 reads LQKENI. The CDR3 totals 15 residues. Trimming at V came to 5 bases and at J to 5 bases, leaving 7 bases not matched to a gene. CDR3 bases: TGTGCCAGCTCAGCCGGGACAGGGGGCTTCGACGAGCAGTACTTC. Its protein product is CASSAGTGGFDEQYF. The full variable domain, with the rest looked up from reference TRBV18 and TRBJ2-7, is NAGVMQNPRHLVRRRGQEARLRCSPMKGHSHVYWYRQLPEEGLKFMVYLQKENIIDESGMPKERFSAEFPKEGPSILRIQQVVRGDSAAYFCASSAGTGGFDEQYFGPGTRLTVT.

V is TRBV27 and J is TRBJ1-6; D remains ambiguous. Germline V CDR1 and CDR2: MNHEY, SMNVEV (reference sequence). This CDR3 is 15 amino acids long. With 5 bases removed from V and 6 bases from J, the gap between germline ends came to 14 bases. The CDR3 sequence: CASSPLTGGNSPLHF. The CDR3, as DNA: TGTGCCAGCAGTCCGCTGACGGGTGGTAATTCACCCCTCCACTTT.

This clone was counted only a few times. The rearrangement uses TRBV7-2 and TRBJ2-7; 8 bases align to TRBD1. After removal of 4 bases from V and 2 bases from J, the junction contained 4 bases not matched to a gene. Germline assignment: CDR1 SGHTA and CDR2 FQGNSA. This CDR3 comprises 14 residues. The CDR3 region has the DNA TGTGCCAGCAGCTCGGGACAGGTTACCTACGAGCAGTACTTC. It specifies CASSSGQVTYEQYF.

The chain links TRBV7-2 to TRBJ2-1; D may be TRBD1 (6 bases). The CDR3 consists of 14 residues. Trimming took off 0 bases at V and 5 bases at J, with 8 bases between the two ends. CDR1 and CDR2 from the germline V gene are SGHTA and FQGNSA. CDR3 protein: CASSLAGHHNEQFF. CDR3 in DNA: TGTGCCAGCAGCTTAGCGGGACACCACAATGAGCAGTTCTTC.

The genes are TRBV5-1 and TRBJ2-1, with TRBD1 matching 9 bases. This CDR3 region has 15 residues. CDR1 and CDR2 (germline): SGHRS, YFSETQ. V lost 6 bases and J lost 4; bases outside the gene matches: 8. The DNA of the CDR3 is TGCGCCAGCACCACTGGGACAGGGATATACAATGAGCAGTTCTTC. It encodes CASTTGTGIYNEQFF. Supplemented by reference TRBV5-1 and TRBJ2-1, the full variable domain reads KAGVTQTPRYLIKTRGQQVTLSCSPISGHRSVSWYQQTPGQGLQFLFEYFSETQRNKGNFPGRFSGRQFSNSRSEMNVSTLELGDSALYLCASTTGTGIYNEQFFGPGTRLTVL.